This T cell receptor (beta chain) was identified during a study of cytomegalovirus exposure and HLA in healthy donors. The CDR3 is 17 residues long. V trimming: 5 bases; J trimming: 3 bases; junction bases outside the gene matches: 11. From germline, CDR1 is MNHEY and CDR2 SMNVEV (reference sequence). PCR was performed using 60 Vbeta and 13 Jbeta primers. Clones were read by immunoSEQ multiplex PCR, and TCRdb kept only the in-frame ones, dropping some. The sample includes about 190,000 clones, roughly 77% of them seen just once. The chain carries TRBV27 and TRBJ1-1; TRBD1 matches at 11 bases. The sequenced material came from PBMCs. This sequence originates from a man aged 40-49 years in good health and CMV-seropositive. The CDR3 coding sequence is TGTGCCAGCAGTCGCTGGACAGGGGGCATGGGTGACACTGAAGCTTTCTTT. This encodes CASSRWTGGMGDTEAFF.